These T cell receptor beta chains were read from a single sample in a study of T cell responses to AZD1222 COVID-19 vaccine. Clones were read by immunoSEQ multiplex PCR, and TCRdb kept only the in-frame ones, dropping some. The sample has 95,000 to 110,000 clones; 80% to 90% are singletons. The sample here was peripheral blood, taken on day 0 of AZD1222 vaccination. The source of these receptors is an adult in good health. CDR3s leave out the opening cysteine and the closing phenylalanine or tryptophan. Expanded clones are given a class, and other clones once, few, many or no size at all.

>NA|TRBV23-1
ASSHQRDTGQPQH
>NA|TRBV2
ACTGTGIGYT
>NA|TRBV11-1
ASSLRGSGANVLT
>NA|TRBV18
ASSPGGEVYEQY
>once|TRBV4-1
ASSHPGLAGVTDTQY
>NA|TRBV5-1
ASSPGTVLTLGNTIY
>NA|TRBV18
ASSPPMGTNTGELF
>NA|TRBV24-1
ATKGYNEQF
>NA|TRBV4-2
ASSQETLSYNEQF
>once|TRBV5-1
ASSLGAGGFYNEQF
>NA|TRBV3-1/TRBV3-2
ASSLRRQLLYNEQF
>NA|TRBV18
ASSPVRGAYGYT
>NA|TRBV2
ASSFNSPLH
>NA|TRBV30
AWVTTGVGEQY
>NA|TRBV28
ASSIQGAGEQY
>NA|TRBV4-1
ASSQAPYREIADEQF
>once|TRBV11-2
ASSNPGARLTGELF
>NA|TRBV7-8
ASSYGRTSGTDTQY
>once|TRBV5-1
ASSLGGSSTDTQY
>NA|TRBV7-2
ASSGDRDNQPQH
>NA|TRBV5-4
ASSLNPGQTAKNIQY
>NA|TRBV18
ASSRGTDYGYT
>NA|TRBV3-1/TRBV3-2
ASSHQRAVDSYEQY
>once|TRBV6-2/TRBV6-3
ASSYSGLAGEEQY
>NA|TRBV28
ASSLGNPSYPQH
>NA|TRBV4-3
ASSQVRGVPYEQY
>once|TRBV7-2
ASIHKADGTYNEQF
>NA|TRBV7-2
ASSIQGTTNEKLF
>once|TRBV18
ASSTGAEQF
>NA|TRBV5-1
ASSLGTTYNEQF
>NA|TRBV3-1/TRBV3-2
ASSPRDFPVGEQY
>NA|TRBV19
ASSIVAGAVTGELF
>once|TRBV5-1
ASSRTGADQPQH
>few|TRBV5-5
ASSSGTTEKLF
>once|TRBV19
ASSIVGNTGELF
>NA|TRBV2
ASSALRGQLQNTEAF
>NA|TRBV7-2
ASSSRGALGSYEQY
>NA|TRBV5-6
ASSPDSTGGETQY
>few|TRBV28
ASSSGTVIYGYT
>NA|TRBV5-5
ASSTDGVSGNTIY
>NA|TRBV7-3
ASTGQGANTGELF